Following are 7 T cell receptor beta chains from one sample sequenced in a study of T cells after yellow fever vaccination. TCRdb ran MiXCR on the 5' RACE reads and lists one entry per CDR3 protein. This table has about 340,000 distinct CDR3 sequences, roughly an eighth appearing once. Sample: CD4+ T cells sorted from PBMCs, taken 15 days after the yellow fever booster vaccination. These receptors all come from a man between 18 and 29 years old who received the YFV17D yellow fever vaccine.

V and J are TRBV13 and TRBJ1-2; 7 bases fit TRBD1. Germline V gene sequence: CDR1 PRHDT, CDR2 FYEKMQ (reference sequence). After removal of 4 bases from V and 4 bases from J, the junction contained 12 bases not matched to a gene. The length of the CDR3 is 16 residues. This CDR3 is CASSSHAAGDSYGYTF. The CDR3 nucleotides are TGTGCCAGCAGCTCCCATGCGGCGGGGGACAGCTATGGCTACACCTTC.

This clonotype was detected only a few times. The chain recombines TRBV10-1 with TRBJ2-7, with TRBD1 identical over 8 bases. Per germline, CDR1 WNHNN and CDR2 SYGVQD (reference sequence). J lost 12 bases, V lost 0 bases, and 7 bases had no gene match. The CDR3 length is 13 residues. The CDR3 protein is CASSESQGAWGYF. The DNA for the CDR3 is TGCGCCAGCAGTGAGTCCCAGGGGGCCTGGGGGTACTTC.

A few counts support this clonotype. V is TRBV3-1 and J is TRBJ1-2, with D possibly being TRBD1 (6 bases). Germline CDR1 is LGHDT and CDR2 is YNNKEL (reference sequence). With 3 bases removed from V and 3 bases from J, the gap between germline ends came to 14 bases. The CDR3 is 15 amino acids. The CDR3 spells CASSHLGDNHYGYTF. CDR3 coding DNA: TGTGCCAGCAGCCATTTGGGGGACAATCACTATGGCTACACCTTC.

The sample holds a few counts of this clonotype. The chain is built from TRBV10-3 and TRBJ2-3; perhaps TRBD2 as D (7 bases). Germline V gene data show CDR1 as ENHRY and CDR2 as SYGVKD. Trimming took 2 bases from V and 12 from J, leaving 15 bases between them. The length of the CDR3 is 13 residues. CDR3 sequence: CAISETVRGPQYF. The CDR3 nucleotides are TGTGCCATCAGTGAGACCGTGCGGGGGCCCCAGTATTTT.

This clonotype was recorded a few times. The genes are TRBV6-5 and TRBJ2-7; D might be TRBD1 (6 bases). This CDR3 comprises 13 residues. The germline V and J ends were trimmed by 2 bases and 3 bases, with 8 bases remaining between them. Germline-derived CDR1 and CDR2 are MNHEY and SVGAGI. The CDR3 DNA is TGTGCCAGCAGTTACGGACAGCTCTACGAGCAGTACTTC. This translates into CASSYGQLYEQYF.

The chain employs TRBV6-2 or TRBV6-3 and TRBJ2-3; D is ambiguous. Per germline, CDR1 MNHEY and CDR2 SVGEGT. This CDR3 is 15 amino acids long. V was clipped by 2 bases and J by 3 bases, with 12 bases between them. The CDR3, as DNA: TGTGCCAGCAGTTACGACCGCCAAGATACAGATACGCAGTATTTT. The encoded protein is CASSYDRQDTDTQYF.

V and J are TRBV6-6 and TRBJ1-2; D is possibly TRBD1 (6 bases). The CDR3 is 19 amino acids. V shed 6 bases and J shed 0 bases, with 26 bases lying between them. Germline assignment: CDR1 MNHNY and CDR2 SVGAGI (reference sequence). The CDR3 protein is CASRHRVGRSEGSNYGYTF. CDR3 DNA: TGTGCCAGCAGACACAGGGTCGGGAGAAGCGAGGGATCTAACTATGGCTACACCTTC.